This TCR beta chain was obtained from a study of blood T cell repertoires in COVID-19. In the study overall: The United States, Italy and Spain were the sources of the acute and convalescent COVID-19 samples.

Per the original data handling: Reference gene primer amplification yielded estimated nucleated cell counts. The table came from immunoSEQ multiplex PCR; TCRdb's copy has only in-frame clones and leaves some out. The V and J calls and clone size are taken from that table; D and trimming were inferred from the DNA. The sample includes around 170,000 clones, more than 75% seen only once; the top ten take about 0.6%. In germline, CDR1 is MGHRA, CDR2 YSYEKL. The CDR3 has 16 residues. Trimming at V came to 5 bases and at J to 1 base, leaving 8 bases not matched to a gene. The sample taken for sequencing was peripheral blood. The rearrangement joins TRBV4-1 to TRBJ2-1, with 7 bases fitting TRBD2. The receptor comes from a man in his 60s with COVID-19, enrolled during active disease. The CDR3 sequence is CASSGKTGGSYNEQFF. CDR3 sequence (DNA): TGCGCCAGCAGCGGAAAAACGGGGGGATCCTACAATGAGCAGTTCTTC.